This T cell receptor (beta chain) derives from a study of T cells in Graves' hyperthyroidism and ophthalmopathy. The CDR3 sequence is 15 residues long. CDR1 is LGHDT, CDR2 YNNKEL, per germline (reference sequence). V lost 0 bases to trimming and J lost 3 bases, with 11 bases between them. RNA transcripts served as the template for amplifying TCR beta CDR3 regions. With the HTBI primer set, the TCR CDR3 went through a first round of RT-PCR. In TCRdb, the multiplex PCR reads were re-called with MiXCR into one record per CDR3 protein. Of roughly 700,000 distinct CDR3 sequences in the sample, around 15% were seen once.

The source material was blood. The sequence was collected from a man aged 50-59 years with Graves' hyperthyroidism. V usage is TRBV3-1 and J usage is TRBJ1-1; no reliable D call. CDR3 amino acids: CASSQEWKPYTEAFF. CDR3 sequence (DNA): TGTGCCAGCAGCCAAGAGTGGAAACCCTACACTGAAGCTTTCTTT.